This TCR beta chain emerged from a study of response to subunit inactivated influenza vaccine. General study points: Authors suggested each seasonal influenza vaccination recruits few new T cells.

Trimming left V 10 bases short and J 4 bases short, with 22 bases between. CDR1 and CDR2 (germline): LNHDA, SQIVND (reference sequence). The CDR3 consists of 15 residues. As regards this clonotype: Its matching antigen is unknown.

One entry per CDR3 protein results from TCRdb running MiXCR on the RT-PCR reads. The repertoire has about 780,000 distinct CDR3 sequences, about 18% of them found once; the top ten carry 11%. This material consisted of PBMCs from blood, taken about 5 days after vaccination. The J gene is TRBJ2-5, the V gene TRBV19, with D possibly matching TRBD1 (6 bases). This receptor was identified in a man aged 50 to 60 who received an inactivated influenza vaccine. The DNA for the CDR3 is TGTGCCACCACCGGAGGCCAGGGGATGTCAGAGACCCAGTACTTC. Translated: CATTGGQGMSETQYF.